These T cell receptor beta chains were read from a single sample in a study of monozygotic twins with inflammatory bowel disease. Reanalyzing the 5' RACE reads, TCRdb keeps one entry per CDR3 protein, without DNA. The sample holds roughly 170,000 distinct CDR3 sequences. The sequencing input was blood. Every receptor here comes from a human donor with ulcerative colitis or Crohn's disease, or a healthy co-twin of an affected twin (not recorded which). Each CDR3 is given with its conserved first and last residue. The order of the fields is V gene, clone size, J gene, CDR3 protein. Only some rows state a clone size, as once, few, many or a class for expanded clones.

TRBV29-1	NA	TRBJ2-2	CQGGTNTGELFF
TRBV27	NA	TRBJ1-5	CASRSGYQPQHF
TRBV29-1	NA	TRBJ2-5	CSLRAGFQETQYF
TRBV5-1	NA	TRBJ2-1	CASSQDRGDYNEQFF
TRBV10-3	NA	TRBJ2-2	CAIRGIPDTGELFF
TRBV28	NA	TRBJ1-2	CASSLAVNYGYTF
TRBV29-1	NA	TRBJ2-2	CSVPTGSIEGELFF
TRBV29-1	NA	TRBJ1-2	CSADTGEFGYTF
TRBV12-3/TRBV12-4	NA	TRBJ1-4	CASSLASGLGEKLFF
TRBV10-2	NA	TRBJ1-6	CASSESEGWSSPLHF
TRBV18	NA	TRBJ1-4	CASSAGATNEKLFF
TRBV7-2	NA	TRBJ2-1	CASSLYTPMSSYNEQFF
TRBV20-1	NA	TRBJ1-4	CSAKLGSWGANEKLFF
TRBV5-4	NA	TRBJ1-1	CASSFRGGYTEAFF
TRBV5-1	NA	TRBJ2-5	CASSSNPGTKETQYF
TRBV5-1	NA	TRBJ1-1	CASSPTQDLNTEAFF
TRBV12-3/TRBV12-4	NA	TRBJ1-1	CASSSTGATNTEAFF
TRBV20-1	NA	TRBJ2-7	CSAWYTGGRGYEQYF
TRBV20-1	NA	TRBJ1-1	CSATTPRIFNTEAFF
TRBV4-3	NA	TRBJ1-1	CASSQNREGMNTEAFF
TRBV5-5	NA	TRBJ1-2	CASSLLSGTAYGYTF
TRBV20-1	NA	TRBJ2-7	CSARKLAGVSEQYF
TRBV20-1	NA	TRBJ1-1	CSARESWANTEAFF
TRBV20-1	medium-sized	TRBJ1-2	CSARKVVYGYTF
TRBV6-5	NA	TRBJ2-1	CASSYTSGGVLQFF
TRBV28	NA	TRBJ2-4	CASSLAGMSNIQYF
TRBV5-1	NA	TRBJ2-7	CASSLGTGLTSYEQYF